This T cell receptor (beta chain) was sequenced during a study of shared T cell receptors in the human thymus. In this sample, this clone turned up once. This CDR3 region has 15 residues. Germline assignment: CDR1 SNHLY and CDR2 FYNNEI. The V segment lost 6 bases and the J segment 1 base; nucleotides outside the gene matches: 5. Libraries were prepared by immunoSEQ multiplex PCR; TCRdb keeps only in-frame clonotypes and omits some of them. The sample contains approximately 660,000 clones, 88% of which appear only once. The sample also formed part of further work on human thymus T cells. That study reports: Corrective surgery for congenital heart defects was being performed on the healthy Finnish infants who were the donors. Corrective cardiac surgery supplied the resected thymus tissue. Thymic repertoires of unrelated individuals were reported in related research to overlap highly.

This TCR derives from a boy under two years old with a congenital heart defect. Sequencing was carried out using thymocytes. This chain uses TRBV2 with TRBJ2-3, with TRBD1 matching over 9 bases. The DNA of the CDR3 is TGTGCCAGCAGGGGACAGGGAGAGGGCACAGATACGCAGTATTTT. It is translated as CASRGQGEGTDTQYF.